Presented here are 24 T cell receptor beta chains from one specimen sequenced in a study of identifying expanded T cells in peripheral blood. Sequencing was performed with immunoSEQ multiplex PCR; in TCRdb, only in-frame clones are kept and a portion is missing. The sample lists over 45,000 clones, over 75% occurring once. The material sequenced was blood. The source of these receptors is a person aged 18 to 75 in good health.

V and J are TRBV19 and TRBJ1-1; D possibly corresponds to TRBD1 (5 bases). The germline gives CDR1 LNHDA, CDR2 SQIVND (reference sequence). Trimming left V 6 bases short and J 3 bases short, with 14 bases between. The CDR3 has 14 amino acids. In nucleotides, the CDR3 is TGTGCCAGTAGCCCCGGAGGCAGGGACACTGAAGCTTTCTTT. It translates to CASSPGGRDTEAFF.

This chain joins TRBV27 and TRBJ2-1; TRBD2 agrees at 13 bases. This CDR3 is 17 amino acids long. Germline CDR1 is MNHEY and CDR2 is SMNVEV (reference sequence). V gave up 4 bases and J gave up 6 bases; unmatched junction bases: 9. CDR3 sequence (DNA): TGTGCCAGCAGTTCTACTAGCGGGGGGGCCTTCTTCAATGAGCAGTTCTTC. Translating it yields CASSSTSGGAFFNEQFF.

The rearrangement uses TRBV10-2 and TRBJ1-1, with a weak D call TRBD1 (6 bases). This CDR3 comprises 13 residues. CDR1 is WSHSY and CDR2 is SAAADI in the germline V gene. Trimming left V 5 bases short and J 3 bases short, with 10 bases between. The CDR3, as DNA: TGCGCCAGCAGTCAACAGGGATACACTGAAGCTTTCTTT. Encoded protein: CASSQQGYTEAFF.

For the CDR3, the DNA is TGTGCCACCACCCTGGGCCCCAGCACAGATACGCAGTATTTT. Its protein product is CATTLGPSTDTQYF. The chain joins TRBV10-3 to TRBJ2-3; D is uncertain. The CDR3 extends over 14 amino acids. Trimming cost V 10 bases and J 0 bases, with 14 bases left between them. CDR1 is ENHRY, CDR2 SYGVKD, per germline.

The chain couples TRBV5-1 to TRBJ1-1; 8 positions match TRBD1. The germline gives CDR1 SGHRS, CDR2 YFSETQ. The CDR3 has 14 residues. With 4 bases clipped from V and 2 bases from J, the junction kept 4 bases outside the gene matches. The CDR3 spells CASSEGQGNTEAFF. CDR3 sequence (DNA): TGCGCCAGCAGCGAAGGACAGGGCAACACTGAAGCTTTCTTT.

This sequence joins TRBV14 and TRBJ2-7; D uncertain. The germline V gene has CDR1 SGHDN and CDR2 FVKESK. This CDR3 is 13 amino acids long. V was shortened by 2 bases and J by 9 bases, with 14 bases between the two germline ends. The CDR3: CASSQPPEVRQYF. The CDR3 DNA is TGTGCCAGCAGCCAACCGCCCGAGGTCCGGCAGTACTTC.

As DNA, the CDR3 is TGCGCCAGCAGCAGTCTACAGGGTGGGTCACCCCTCCACTTT. It translates to CASSSLQGGSPLHF. The genes are TRBV5-1 and TRBJ1-6, with a weak D call TRBD1 (6 bases). The CDR3 totals 14 residues. Trimming removed 4 bases from V and 10 bases from J, with 15 bases in between. Germline V gene sequence: CDR1 SGHRS, CDR2 YFSETQ.

The chain joins TRBV5-1 to TRBJ1-2; TRBD1 matches at 9 bases. The CDR3 spans 15 residues. V was clipped by 4 bases and J by 4 bases; unmatched bases: 8. Germline loops: CDR1 SGHRS, CDR2 YFSETQ. The CDR3 nucleotides are TGCGCCAGCAGCCTCGGGACAGGGAATCCCTATGGCTACACCTTC. Encoded protein: CASSLGTGNPYGYTF.

J is TRBJ1-5 and V is TRBV27, with unresolved D. Trimming shortened V by 2 bases and J by 4 bases, and 15 bases separated the two germline ends. This CDR3 has 16 residues. Germline V CDR1 and CDR2: MNHEY, SMNVEV (reference sequence). The CDR3, as DNA: TGTGCCAGCAGTTTAAAAGGGAGCCCAAAGAATCAGCCCCAGCATTTT. Translating it yields CASSLKGSPKNQPQHF.

V and J are TRBV7-9 and TRBJ1-2, with D uncertain. The CDR3 is 12 residues long. Looked up from germline, CDR1 is SEHNR and CDR2 is FQNEAQ (reference sequence). The ends were cut back, 1 base at V and 7 bases at J, with 7 bases in the middle. CDR3 amino acids: CASSLEVGGYTF. The CDR3 region has the DNA TGTGCCAGCAGCTTAGAAGTGGGTGGCTACACCTTC. Supplemented by reference TRBV7-9 and TRBJ1-2, the full variable domain reads DTGVSQNPRHKITKRGQNVTFRCDPISEHNRLYWYRQTLGQGPEFLTYFQNEAQLEKSRLLSDRFSAERPKGSFSTLEIQRTEQGDSAMYLCASSLEVGGYTFGSGTRLTVV.

This CDR3 is CASSPGWESGNEQFF. Written as DNA, the CDR3 is TGCGCCAGCAGCCCCGGTTGGGAGTCGGGAAATGAGCAGTTCTTC. The chain is built from TRBV5-1 and TRBJ2-1; perhaps TRBD2 as D (5 bases). The CDR3 extends over 15 amino acids. Trimming took 4 bases from V and 7 from J, leaving 18 bases between them. The germline V gene has CDR1 SGHRS and CDR2 YFSETQ.

V usage is TRBV5-1 and J usage is TRBJ1-3; D remains ambiguous. The CDR3 extends over 16 amino acids. Germline values: CDR1 SGHRS, CDR2 YFSETQ. V was pared by 0 bases and J by 1 base, with 11 bases between. CDR3: CASSLGRSLSGNTIYF. The CDR3 DNA reads TGCGCCAGCAGCTTGGGCCGTAGTTTGTCTGGAAACACCATATATTTT.

The chain employs TRBV15 and TRBJ2-3; 8 bases agree with TRBD2. With 8 bases clipped from V and 4 bases from J, the junction kept 8 bases outside the gene matches. Germline V lookup: CDR1 LNHNV, CDR2 YYDKDF (reference sequence). This CDR3 region has 14 residues. CDR3 coding DNA: TGTGCCACCCGAGAGCGGGAGCTCTCAGATACGCAGTATTTT. Translating gives CATRERELSDTQYF. The full variable domain, completed using reference TRBV15 and TRBJ2-3, is DAMVIQNPRYQVTQFGKPVTLSCSQTLNHNVMYWYQQKSSQAPKLLFHYYDKDFNNEADTPDNFQSRRPNTSFCFLDIRSPGLGDTAMYLCATRERELSDTQYFGPGTRLTVL.

The V call is TRBV7-2, the J call TRBJ2-7; tentatively, D is TRBD1 (5 bases). Trimming shortened V by 11 bases and J by 5 bases, and 16 bases separated the two germline ends. From germline, CDR1 is SGHTA and CDR2 FQGNSA. CDR3 length: 12 amino acids. The CDR3 loop reads CAGADPPNEQYF. The CDR3 DNA is TGTGCCGGGGCGGACCCCCCTAACGAGCAGTACTTC.

This clone was seen a few times. The J gene is TRBJ2-7, the V gene TRBV5-4; D is unresolved. The V end lost 0 bases, the J end lost 5 bases, and 9 bases lay between the germline ends. The CDR3 length is 13 residues. CDR1 and CDR2 from the germline V gene are SGHNT and YYREEE (reference sequence). The CDR3 DNA reads TGTGCCAGCAGCTTGGGGGTTAGGGACGAGCAGTACTTC. This sequence encodes CASSLGVRDEQYF.

This clone was detected only once. The chain combines TRBV30 with TRBJ1-1; D might be TRBD1 (5 bases). The CDR3 extends over 14 amino acids. V shed 2 bases and J shed 4 bases, with 14 bases lying between them. CDR1 and CDR2 (germline): GTSNPN, SVGIG (reference sequence). The CDR3 protein is CAWSPQGGGTEAFF. CDR3 sequence (DNA): TGTGCCTGGAGTCCCCAGGGAGGCGGCACTGAAGCTTTCTTT. Full variable domain (missing parts from reference TRBV30 and TRBJ1-1): SQTIHQWPATLVQPVGSPLSLECTVEGTSNPNLYWYRQAAGRGLQLLFYSVGIGQISSEVPQNLSASRPQDRQFILSSKKLLLSDSGFYLCAWSPQGGGTEAFFGQGTRLTVV.

The chain is built from TRBV7-7 and TRBJ2-5, with 9 bases fitting TRBD1. V shed 5 bases, J shed 1 base, and the junction held 5 bases outside the gene matches. The CDR3 has 15 residues. CDR1 is SSHAT, CDR2 FNYEAQ, per germline (reference sequence). The CDR3: CASSRTGGSQETQYF. The CDR3 nucleotides read TGTGCCAGCAGCCGTACAGGGGGCTCCCAAGAGACCCAGTACTTC.

The sample holds one count of this clone. The rearrangement uses TRBV4-1 and TRBJ2-7; 12 bases align to TRBD1. Per germline, CDR1 MGHRA and CDR2 YSYEKL. The CDR3 totals 18 residues. J was trimmed by 0 bases and V by 3 bases; bases with no gene match: 9. DNA for the CDR3: TGCGCCAGCAGCCAGGGACAGGGGGCGTCGGGAAGCTCCTACGAGCAGTACTTC. It yields the protein CASSQGQGASGSSYEQYF.

This sequence joins TRBV2 and TRBJ2-5; no firm D call. The ends were cut back, 6 bases at V and 5 bases at J, with 13 bases in the middle. The CDR3 is 13 amino acids. CDR1 and CDR2 from the germline V gene are SNHLY and FYNNEI. CDR3 sequence: CASRVSEFETQYF. The DNA for the CDR3 is TGTGCCAGCAGGGTCTCGGAATTCGAGACCCAGTACTTC.

This clone was found a few times. The chain combines TRBV29-1 with TRBJ2-5; 7 bases fit TRBD1. The ends lost 5 bases at V and 5 bases at J; junction bases unmatched: 8. CDR1 SQVTM and CDR2 ANQGSEA come from the germline V gene. The CDR3 extends over 13 amino acids. CDR3 region: CSVNPTGAETQYF. DNA of the CDR3: TGCAGCGTTAACCCTACAGGGGCGGAGACCCAGTACTTC. The complete variable domain, with remaining parts taken from reference TRBV29-1 and TRBJ2-5, reads SAVISQKPSRDICQRGTSLTIQCQVDSQVTMMFWYRQQPGQSLTLIATANQGSEATYESGFVIDKFPISRPNLTFSTLTVSNMSPEDSSIYLCSVNPTGAETQYFGPGTRLLVL.

This chain uses TRBV18 with TRBJ2-7; a possible D gene is TRBD1 (5 bases). The CDR3 totals 14 residues. Germline V gene lookup returns CDR1 KGHSH and CDR2 LQKENI. Between the trimmed V and J ends, which lost 3 bases and 3 bases, there was a span of 12 bases. CDR3 in DNA: TGTGCCAGCTCACCGCAAGGCCAGGGCTACGAGCAGTACGTC. Translation: CASSPQGQGYEQYV.

This clone appeared a few times. The chain uses TRBV5-4 and TRBJ1-2; 9 bases map to TRBD1. Germline V gene data show CDR1 as SGHNT and CDR2 as YYREEE (reference sequence). The V gene end was trimmed by 3 bases and the J gene end by 2 bases; junction bases not matched to a gene: 8. The length of the CDR3 is 16 residues. The CDR3 nucleotides are TGTGCCAGCAGCTCGGGGACAGGGCGGGCAAACTATGGCTACACCTTC. This codes for CASSSGTGRANYGYTF. The entire variable domain, with the rest obtained from reference TRBV5-4 and TRBJ1-2, is as follows: ETGVTQSPTHLIKTRGQQVTLRCSSQSGHNTVSWYQQALGQGPQFIFQYYREEENGRGNFPPRFSGLQFPNYSSELNVNALELDDSALYLCASSSGTGRANYGYTFGSGTRLTVV.

This chain joins TRBV6-7 and TRBJ2-7; 8 nucleotides match TRBD1. TRBV6-7 is an open reading frame whose function is uncertain. Trimming cost V 2 bases and J 4 bases; bases outside gene matches: 7. This CDR3 region has 15 residues. The DNA of the CDR3 is TGTGCCAGCAGTTACCCCGGACAGGGAAGGTACGAGCAGTACGTC. Translating gives CASSYPGQGRYEQYV.

This chain joins TRBV2 and TRBJ2-7, with D possibly matching TRBD1 (6 bases). V was trimmed by 1 base and J by 1 base, leaving 20 bases between them. From germline, CDR1 is SNHLY and CDR2 FYNNEI. The CDR3 consists of 18 residues. The CDR3 spells CASSEVAGAPSKSYEQYV. The CDR3 DNA follows: TGTGCCAGCAGTGAAGTGGCAGGGGCGCCTTCAAAGTCCTACGAGCAGTACGTC.